The 10 T cell receptor beta chains reported below all come from one sample, sequenced in a study of cytomegalovirus exposure and HLA in healthy donors. Primers: 60 Vbeta forward and 13 Jbeta reverse. Clones were read by immunoSEQ multiplex PCR, and TCRdb kept only the in-frame ones, dropping some. The sample lists some 250,000 clones, about 81% occurring once. Sequenced: PBMCs. All receptors derive from a middle-aged woman in good health and CMV-seropositive.

The V and J genes are TRBV4-1 and TRBJ2-1; 11 bases match TRBD2. This CDR3 is built from 16 residues. In germline, CDR1 is MGHRA, CDR2 YSYEKL. Germline trimming cut 0 bases from V and 5 bases from J; bases unmatched to any gene: 3. CDR3 in DNA: TGCGCCAGCAGCCAAGAAGGGACTAGCGGTAACAATGAGCAGTTCTTC. It is translated as CASSQEGTSGNNEQFF.

This chain connects TRBV11-2 to TRBJ2-1; 9 nucleotides align to TRBD2. This CDR3 has 15 amino acids. Germline V lookup: CDR1 SGHAT, CDR2 FQNNGV. Trimming cost V 6 bases and J 6 bases; bases outside gene matches: 9. For the CDR3, the DNA is TGTGCCAGCAGTTCCGGGACTAGCCGCGTCAATGAGCAGTTCTTC. Translated: CASSSGTSRVNEQFF.

The V call is TRBV18, the J call TRBJ2-7; 9 nucleotides align to TRBD1. Germline assignment: CDR1 KGHSH and CDR2 LQKENI. The CDR3 is 14 amino acids. The J segment lost 6 bases and the V segment lost 3 bases, leaving 6 bases of the junction unmatched. CDR3 loop: CASSPRDRVGEQYF. In DNA form, the CDR3 reads TGTGCCAGCTCACCGCGGGACAGGGTGGGCGAGCAGTACTTC.

The V and J genes are TRBV7-9 and TRBJ1-4; D unclear. The V gene lost 5 bases and the J gene lost 0 bases, with 7 bases spanning the gap. Germline CDR1 is SEHNR and CDR2 is FQNEAQ (reference sequence). This CDR3 is built from 14 residues. CDR3 sequence: CASSQVATNEKLFF. DNA of the CDR3: TGTGCCAGCAGCCAGGTTGCAACTAATGAAAAACTGTTTTTT.

In its sample, this clone was seen a few times. This CDR3 is CASSFLGGAGGYTF. DNA of the CDR3: TGTGCCAGCAGCTTCTTAGGAGGGGCGGGTGGCTACACCTTC. The chain employs TRBV5-6 and TRBJ1-2; tentative D call: TRBD1 (5 bases). The ends were cut back, 2 bases at V and 7 bases at J, with 15 bases in the middle. Germline V CDR1 and CDR2: SGHDT, YYEEEE. This CDR3 comprises 14 residues.

This sequence joins TRBV11-3 and TRBJ2-7, with D unresolved. This CDR3 is 13 amino acids long. Trimming removed 5 bases from V and 3 bases from J, with 11 bases in between. CDR1 is SGHNT and CDR2 is YENEEA in the germline V gene. The CDR3 spells CASSRLSGYEQYF. DNA of the CDR3: TGTGCCAGCAGCCGGTTGAGTGGCTACGAGCAGTACTTC.

This chain joins TRBV7-2 and TRBJ1-3; 7 nucleotides line up with TRBD1. Germline assignment: CDR1 SGHTA and CDR2 FQGNSA. Unmatched junction bases numbered 1, after V lost 1 base and J lost 4 bases. This CDR3 spans 14 amino acids. CDR3 amino acids: CASSLGTGGNTIYF. The CDR3, as DNA: TGTGCCAGCAGCTTAGGGACAGGCGGAAACACCATATATTTT.

V gene TRBV7-2 combines with J gene TRBJ2-5, with D perhaps TRBD1 (6 bases). The CDR3 is 17 amino acids. Germline loops: CDR1 SGHTA, CDR2 FQGNSA. V was shortened by 5 bases and J by 5 bases, with 24 bases between the two germline ends. CDR3 in DNA: TGTGCCAGCAGCCTGAGGGGGTCGGGTCGGGTGTGGGAGACCCAGTACTTC. Protein sequence: CASSLRGSGRVWETQYF.

The chain couples TRBV6-5 to TRBJ2-1; weak D call: TRBD1 (7 bases). V was shortened by 2 bases and J by 3 bases, with 14 bases between the two germline ends. The germline CDR1 and CDR2 sequences are MNHEY and SVGAGI. CDR3 size: 16 residues. This chain's CDR3 is CASSYTYRGGYNEQFF. CDR3 nucleotides: TGTGCCAGCAGTTACACTTACAGGGGAGGCTACAATGAGCAGTTCTTC.

This rearrangement joins TRBV6-5 to TRBJ1-1; D is unresolved. Looked up from germline, CDR1 is MNHEY and CDR2 is SVGAGI. Trimming pared 2 bases from V and 5 bases from J, leaving 12 bases between. This CDR3 is built from 14 residues. This CDR3 is CASSYDFTTTEAFF. The CDR3 nucleotides read TGTGCCAGCAGTTACGATTTCACGACAACTGAAGCTTTCTTT.